Each of the 21 T cell receptor beta chains below was sequenced from the same sample in a study of blood T cell repertoires in COVID-19. Only in-frame clones appear in the TCRdb table, and some are missing; sequencing was by immunoSEQ multiplex PCR. The sample has about 270,000 clones, approximately 91% seen once. The sequencing input was PBMCs or T cells enriched from blood (not recorded which). The receptors were gathered from a woman in her forties with acute COVID-19.

The chain links TRBV7-3 to TRBJ1-4, with D maybe TRBD1 (6 bases). Germline V gives CDR1 SGHTA, CDR2 FQGTGA. The CDR3 is made up of 16 amino acids. V lost 1 base to trimming and J lost 7 bases, with 16 bases between them. In DNA form, the CDR3 reads TGTGCCAGCAGCTTAAGTCGGTATTACAGGGTTGAAAAACTGTTTTTT. Amino acids: CASSLSRYYRVEKLFF.

The CDR3 coding sequence is TGTGCCGCCAGCAGTTTCTTCGGCGGACAGGGCGTCACAGATACGCAGTATTTT. Translation gives CAASSFFGGQGVTDTQYF. J is TRBJ2-3 and V is TRBV28, with TRBD1 matching over 8 bases. Germline V lookup: CDR1 MDHEN, CDR2 SYDVKM. The junction had 21 bases not matched to a gene; V was cut back by 11 bases and J by 2 bases. This CDR3 is built from 18 residues.

The chain links TRBV19 to TRBJ1-1; 7 nucleotides match TRBD1. V was clipped by 7 bases and J by 3 bases; unmatched bases: 5. The CDR3 spans 13 residues. Germline V lookup: CDR1 LNHDA, CDR2 SQIVND (reference sequence). The CDR3 spells CASTRQGYTEAFF. For the CDR3, the DNA is TGTGCCAGTACCAGACAGGGTTACACTGAAGCTTTCTTT.

The chain recombines TRBV6-2 or TRBV6-3 with TRBJ2-7; 7 bases align to TRBD1. Trimming cost V 2 bases and J 4 bases; bases outside gene matches: 11. The germline CDR1 and CDR2 sequences are MNHEY and SVGEGT. This CDR3 is built from 16 residues. The CDR3 sequence: CASSYEIGGPFYEQYF. In DNA, the CDR3 is TGTGCCAGCAGTTACGAGATAGGGGGCCCCTTTTACGAGCAGTACTTC.

This chain connects TRBV5-1 to TRBJ1-3; D perhaps matches TRBD1 (5 bases). This CDR3 contains 15 residues. The ends were cut back, 0 bases at V and 2 bases at J, with 9 bases in the middle. The germline V gene has CDR1 SGHRS and CDR2 YFSETQ. CDR3 loop: CASSLGSQAGNTIYF. The CDR3 bases are TGCGCCAGCAGCTTGGGATCACAGGCTGGAAACACCATATATTTT.

The chain recombines TRBV7-9 with TRBJ1-6; the match to TRBD1 covers 8 bases. The CDR3 is 15 amino acids. Looked up from germline, CDR1 is SEHNR and CDR2 is FQNEAQ (reference sequence). V was clipped by 1 base and J by 9 bases; unmatched bases: 5. CDR3 residues: CASSLDPDRASPLHF. The DNA of the CDR3 is TGTGCCAGCAGCTTAGACCCGGACAGGGCTTCACCCCTCCACTTT.

The chain has TRBV5-4 and TRBJ2-3, with a possible D match to TRBD1 (6 bases). In germline, CDR1 is SGHNT, CDR2 YYREEE (reference sequence). V lost 2 bases and J 2 bases, leaving 9 bases between the germline ends. This CDR3 comprises 14 residues. CDR3 region: CASSFDRYTDTQYF. CDR3 DNA: TGTGCCAGCAGCTTCGACAGGTACACAGATACGCAGTATTTT.

Written as DNA, the CDR3 is TGTGCCAACGGACAAGTCTACGAGCAGTACTTC. It yields the protein CANGQVYEQYF. This chain uses TRBV2 with TRBJ2-7; TRBD1 might be the D (5 bases). CDR1 SNHLY and CDR2 FYNNEI come from the germline V gene. V was cut by 10 bases and J by 3 bases, with 10 bases left in between. CDR3 size: 11 residues.

The CDR3 loop is CASSRQGDVGYTF. As DNA, the CDR3 is TGTGCCAGTAGCCGACAGGGGGATGTCGGCTACACCTTC. The chain employs TRBV19 and TRBJ1-2, with TRBD1 matching over 9 bases. The CDR3 has 13 amino acids. The germline V gene has CDR1 LNHDA and CDR2 SQIVND (reference sequence). The ends lost 6 bases at V and 8 bases at J; junction bases unmatched: 7.

The rearrangement uses TRBV18 and TRBJ2-1, with 11 positions matching TRBD2. V lost 3 bases, J lost 6 bases, and 7 bases stayed unmatched. Germline lookup yields CDR1 KGHSH and CDR2 LQKENI. The CDR3 spans 16 residues. The CDR3 nucleotides are TGTGCCAGCTCACCGATCAGACTAGCGGGAAGCAATGAGCAGTTCTTC. This encodes CASSPIRLAGSNEQFF.

The CDR3 sequence: CAWSQTGGQPQHF. CDR3 bases: TGTGCCTGGAGCCAAACAGGGGGACAGCCCCAGCATTTT. V and J are TRBV30 and TRBJ1-5; 8 bases agree with TRBD1. V gave up 3 bases and J gave up 7 bases; unmatched junction bases: 5. This CDR3 has 13 amino acids. CDR1 GTSNPN and CDR2 SVGIG come from the germline V gene (reference sequence). The whole variable domain, remainder taken from reference TRBV30 and TRBJ1-5, is SQTIHQWPATLVQPVGSPLSLECTVEGTSNPNLYWYRQAAGRGLQLLFYSVGIGQISSEVPQNLSASRPQDRQFILSSKKLLLSDSGFYLCAWSQTGGQPQHFGDGTRLSIL.

The chain joins TRBV24-1 to TRBJ2-5; D unclear. The CDR3 sequence is 13 residues long. Trimming removed 9 bases at V and 5 bases at J, with 15 bases between. Germline assignment: CDR1 KGHDR and CDR2 SFDVKD. The CDR3 coding sequence is TGTGCCACCGCGTCACCAAACCGGGAGACCCAGTACTTC. This gives the protein CATASPNRETQYF.

This clone was detected ten times or more. The rearrangement joins TRBV5-6 to TRBJ1-2; 7 bases are shared with TRBD1. Germline assignment: CDR1 SGHDT and CDR2 YYEEEE. V lost 4 bases, J lost 4 bases, and 10 bases stayed unmatched. The CDR3 consists of 15 residues. The DNA for the CDR3 is TGTGCCAGCAGCATGCGGACAGGAATTTCCTATGGCTACACCTTC. Translation gives CASSMRTGISYGYTF. Full variable domain (outside the CDR3, taken from reference TRBV5-6 and TRBJ1-2): DAGVTQSPTHLIKTRGQQVTLRCSPKSGHDTVSWYQQALGQGPQFIFQYYEEEERQRGNFPDRFSGHQFPNYSSELNVNALLLGDSALYLCASSMRTGISYGYTFGSGTRLTVV.

The V and J genes are TRBV3-1 (or the pseudogene TRBV3-2) and TRBJ2-3; 11 bases align to TRBD2. The V and J ends lost 0 bases and 8 bases, in that order; junction bases with no gene match: 7. The CDR3 length is 16 residues. The V gene's germline CDR1 is LGHDT and CDR2 YNNKEL (reference sequence). The chain's CDR3 is CASSQDTSGRLATQYF. The CDR3 coding sequence is TGTGCCAGCAGCCAAGACACTAGCGGGAGACTTGCTACGCAGTATTTT.

V is TRBV28 and J is TRBJ1-1, with D unclear. The CDR3 contains 12 residues. The germline V and J ends were trimmed by 7 bases and 6 bases, with 12 bases remaining between them. Germline V gene data show CDR1 as MDHEN and CDR2 as SYDVKM. The CDR3 is CASTPSGAEAFF. The DNA for the CDR3 is TGTGCCAGCACTCCTTCAGGCGCTGAAGCTTTCTTT.

This clone occurred once. The chain employs TRBV7-2 and TRBJ1-1; possibly TRBD1 for D (5 bases). Looked up from germline, CDR1 is SGHTA and CDR2 is FQGNSA. Trimming took off 1 base at V and 10 bases at J, with 19 bases between the two ends. This CDR3 contains 15 residues. For the CDR3, the DNA is TGTGCCAGCAGCTTAGAGGTGGGCGTAGGGGTCTTAGCTTTCTTT. Translation: CASSLEVGVGVLAFF.

V and J are TRBV9 and TRBJ1-1, with TRBD1 matching over 7 bases. V was clipped by 0 bases and J by 4 bases; unmatched bases: 6. This CDR3 is 15 amino acids long. Germline-derived CDR1 and CDR2 are SGDLS and YYNGEE. The CDR3 loop reads CASSVVQGVVTEAFF. For the CDR3, the DNA is TGTGCCAGCAGCGTAGTCCAGGGGGTGGTCACTGAAGCTTTCTTT.

This chain uses TRBV6-2 or TRBV6-3 with TRBJ1-5; 7 bases are shared with TRBD1. The CDR3 is 15 amino acids. CDR1 is MNHEY, CDR2 SVGEGT, per germline. Unmatched junction bases numbered 5, after V lost 6 bases and J lost 0 bases. CDR3 sequence (DNA): TGTGCCAGCAGCGCGGGACAGAATAGCAATCAGCCCCAGCATTTT. Its protein is CASSAGQNSNQPQHF.

V gene TRBV30 combines with J gene TRBJ1-2; 7 bases are a match to TRBD1. The CDR3 is made up of 14 amino acids. V lost 2 bases and J lost 2; bases outside the gene matches: 5. Germline V gene data show CDR1 as GTSNPN and CDR2 as SVGIG (reference sequence). The CDR3 sequence: CAWSRTGDNYGYTF. Here the CDR3 DNA reads TGTGCCTGGAGTCGGACAGGTGACAACTATGGCTACACCTTC.

As concerns this clone: This CDR3 is also generated by other DNA sequences in the sample. The V and J genes are TRBV29-1 and TRBJ1-1, with D perhaps matching TRBD1 (5 bases). Germline CDR1 and CDR2: SQVTM and ANQGSEA. The CDR3 contains 12 residues. V lost 4 bases, J lost 0 bases, and 6 bases lay in between. CDR3 sequence: CSVGQMNTEAFF. The CDR3 nucleotides read TGCAGCGTTGGACAGATGAACACTGAAGCTTTCTTT.

The rearrangement links TRBV2 to TRBJ2-7, with TRBD1 as a possible D gene (5 bases). The V and J ends lost 10 bases and 5 bases respectively, with 18 bases between them. The CDR3 totals 13 residues. Per germline, CDR1 SNHLY and CDR2 FYNNEI. Here the CDR3 reads CATSARVTDEQYF. In DNA, the CDR3 is TGTGCCACCTCTGCACGAGTGACAGACGAGCAGTACTTC.